A selection of T cell receptor beta chains follows, all from one sample in a study of blood T cell repertoires in COVID-19. Produced via immunoSEQ multiplex PCR; TCRdb's table is partial and in-frame only. The sample holds about 89,000 clones; 80% are singletons and the top ten take 19%. What was sequenced was peripheral blood. The receptors come from a woman of 80 years or more with acute or convalescent COVID-19. CDR3s include the opening cysteine and the closing phenylalanine or tryptophan.

v_gene: TRBV18
CDR3aa: CASSPSWDRLSYTF

v_gene: TRBV7-6
CDR3aa: CASSLELAGGPPDTQYF

v_gene: TRBV9
CDR3aa: CASSVGTWRESHEQYF

v_gene: TRBV9
CDR3aa: CASSVDLRLQGEAFF

v_gene: TRBV15
CDR3aa: CATSSWTGGPGETQYF

v_gene: TRBV19
CDR3aa: CASSIQVTYEQYF

v_gene: TRBV5-1
CDR3aa: CASSWGLAETTYEQYF

v_gene: TRBV3-1/TRBV3-2
CDR3aa: CASSQQRGAYEQYF

v_gene: TRBV9
CDR3aa: CASSVQAGAKTQYF

v_gene: TRBV7-9
CDR3aa: CASSFTSASYEQYF

v_gene: TRBV29-1
CDR3aa: CSVEAVDGYTF

v_gene: TRBV18
CDR3aa: CASSPRAGDGEQYF

v_gene: TRBV12-3/TRBV12-4
CDR3aa: CASSRIFPVQYF

v_gene: TRBV11-2
CDR3aa: CASSLPLGGETQYF

v_gene: TRBV24-1
CDR3aa: CATSDSLAVSYNEQFF

v_gene: TRBV14
CDR3aa: CASSQLGRGSTETQYF

v_gene: TRBV5-5
CDR3aa: CASSLPTLGSGSTDTQYF